The entry below describes one T cell receptor (beta chain). What this receptor recognizes is not known. The sample holds no much larger clone one base away, and base qualities are not on file. The sample contains more than one DNA sequence encoding this CDR3. The germline V gene specifies SGHRS as CDR1 and YFSETQ as CDR2. The germline V and J ends show losses of 4 bases and 2 bases respectively, and no gene match explains 2 bases of the junction. The cysteine opens and the phenylalanine closes a CDR3 of 14 amino acids. The read is trimmed to its CDR3 DNA, 42 bases read in frame from base 1. The CDR3 regions of human TCRbeta chains were subjected to immunosequencing. The authors' analysis ran thus. Repertoire TCRs were matched against a reference library of SARS-CoV-2-specific TCRs generated with the MIRA antigen-specificity platform. Breadth was defined as the fraction of unique TCRs that were SARS-CoV-2-associated. Depth was defined as the fraction of total T cells that were SARS-CoV-2-associated. Using the MIRA data, each spike-specific TCR was assigned both to the spike region to which the TCR was reactive and to a CD4 or CD8 class. Log10-transformed breadth and depth values were compared by one-way ANOVA with Sidak's multiple comparisons tests. Sourced from immuneACCESS, this table was stored by TCRdb with only in-frame sequences that have V and J called. A share of the clones is absent; for the studies checked, an unresolved V gene accounts for under half, and the remainder has no known explanation. That table is the source of V, J and clone size, and D and trimming were worked out from the DNA. The sample table contains 130,000 to 150,000 clones; only one count was recorded for just over 90% of them. The ten top clones hold 1.5% to 2% of the sample.

The data belong to a study of T cell responses to AZD1222 COVID-19 vaccine (dated by TCRdb to the early 2020s). About the investigation overall: AZD1222 recipients given second doses at about 4 weeks or at about 12 weeks were pooled, since spike-specific TCR depth and breadth were not found to differ between the two schedules. Trial participants were enrolled by age into 18-55, 56-69 and 70-plus year subgroups, with approximately 150, 28 and 58 TCR-sequenced participants respectively. TCR sequencing was performed for over 230 trial participants, of whom 200 to 210 were given two doses of AZD1222 and approximately 25 were given two doses of MenACWY control vaccine. Overall study results and their limits: Because no day 14 peak-response samples were available, the repertoires could be characterized only after the peak T cell response. Reportedly, close to half of the unique spike-specific TCRs recognized epitopes lying outside the regions that are mutated in the B.1.351 and B.1.1.7 variants. Participants were mostly white British, with more females than males. The authors suggested clonal diversity may have been underestimated. In the small 56-69-year group, the increase in depth fell short of significance, most likely because of low power. Spike-specific TCR breadth and depth rose significantly after two AZD1222 doses compared with day 0 and with MenACWY recipients. Vaccine-associated CD4 TCRs spanned the whole spike protein, with dominant responses in regions 160-218 and 743-854. Conclusions about previously exposed vaccinees were limited because only six AZD1222 recipients were SARS-CoV-2 seropositive at baseline.

Reading the label with the study, this specimen's time point is: baseline before first vaccination. Vaccinee samples were obtained from the UK trials COV001 and COV002, which included a single-blind randomized controlled phase 2/3 trial of AZD1222 (ChAdOx1 nCoV-19) in healthy adults. For TCRbeta chain sequencing, PBMC samples from trial participants were taken at day 0 and at day 28 after the second dose. The V gene is TRBV5-1 and the J gene is TRBJ2-7; 11 central nucleotides agree with TRBD2. The TCR was taken from an adult in good health. The input for sequencing was peripheral blood, taken on day 0 of AZD1222 vaccination. The CDR3 region has the sequence CASSLAGGPYEQYF. The DNA is as follows: TGCGCCAGCAGCCTAGCGGGAGGACCCTACGAGCAGTACTTC.